Below are 17 T cell receptor beta chains sequenced from a single sample in a study of post-analysis software for immune sequencing data. The library was made from cDNA and included unique molecular identifiers. A single record per CDR3 protein comes from TCRdb applying MiXCR to the PCR reads. The sample yields approximately 460,000 distinct CDR3 sequences, around 40% seen once. These receptors are not linked to any known antigen. Findings and caveats of the study: Elevated frequency relative to controls characterized roughly 5 TRBV segments in patients, TRBV5-6, TRBV5-1 and TRBV20-1 among them.

The sequencing input was blood. These receptor sequences come from a girl aged 10 to 17 with multiple sclerosis.

V and J are TRBV20-1 and TRBJ1-1; D remains unclear. This CDR3 region has 12 residues. Trimming cost V 6 bases and J 3 bases, with 11 bases left between them. Per germline, CDR1 DFQATT and CDR2 SNEGSKA (reference sequence). CDR3 bases: TGCAGTGCCCAACGCGGGTACACTGAAGCTTTCTTT. This codes for CSAQRGYTEAFF.

The genes are TRBV5-1 and TRBJ2-5; the D gene is possibly TRBD2 (6 bases). V lost 6 bases to trimming and J lost 0 bases, with 18 bases between them. CDR3 length: 16 residues. Germline lookup yields CDR1 SGHRS and CDR2 YFSETQ. The CDR3 nucleotides are TGCGCCAGCAATTCCGGGGACTCGCCGTACCAAGAGACCCAGTACTTC. The encoded protein is CASNSGDSPYQETQYF.

The chain combines TRBV7-2 with TRBJ2-1; 12 positions agree with TRBD2. Trimming removed 0 bases from V and 10 bases from J; junction bases left unmatched: 4. CDR3 length: 15 amino acids. Germline loops: CDR1 SGHTA, CDR2 FQGNSA. The CDR3 reads CASSLALAGGGEQFF. The CDR3 coding sequence is TGTGCCAGCAGCTTAGCGCTAGCGGGAGGGGGGGAGCAGTTCTTC.

About this clonotype itself: The junction shows a germline mismatch at one end, possibly a read error. The V gene is TRBV7-8, the J gene TRBJ2-1, with 10 nucleotides matching TRBD2. The CDR3 loop spans 18 amino acids. The V gene's germline CDR1 is SGHVS and CDR2 FQNEAQ. CDR3 amino acids: CASSSLCVPSGSKRRQFF. DNA for the CDR3: TGTGCTAGCAGCTCCCTATGCGTTCCTAGCGGGAGTAAGCGCCGGCAGTTCTTC.

This clonotype was seen only once. A read error may produce the germline difference seen at one junction end. J is TRBJ2-7 and V is TRBV29-1, with no clear D. The J call may be wrong; the DNA end is better matched by TRBJ2-5. CDR3 length: 13 amino acids. Germline CDR1 reads SQVTM; CDR2 reads ANQGSEA. CDR3 amino acids: CSVEDWLVRTQYF. The CDR3, as DNA: TGCAGCGTCGAAGATTGGCTGGTAAGGACCCAGTACTTC.

This sequence joins TRBV4-1 and TRBJ2-1, with 13 bases aligning to TRBD2. This CDR3 contains 17 residues. V gave up 0 bases and J gave up 7 bases; unmatched junction bases: 6. CDR1 is MGHRA and CDR2 is YSYEKL in the germline V gene. CDR3 amino acids: CASSQDSGLAGDNEQFF. The CDR3 DNA reads TGCGCCAGCAGCCAAGATTCCGGACTAGCGGGAGATAATGAGCAGTTCTTC.

The chain links TRBV2 to TRBJ2-5; the D call may be TRBD1 or TRBD2 (5 bases each). Per the germline V gene, CDR1 is SNHLY and CDR2 is FYNNEI. This CDR3 region has 14 residues. Trimming removed 3 bases at V and 5 bases at J, with 13 bases between. Written as DNA, the CDR3 is TGTGCCAGCAGTGAGGGGACGGCTTGGGAGACCCAGTACTTC. Protein sequence: CASSEGTAWETQYF.

V gene TRBV24-1 combines with J gene TRBJ1-2; D is uncertain. This CDR3 spans 13 amino acids. Trimming left V 4 bases short and J 7 bases short, with 12 bases between. Germline CDR1 KGHDR, CDR2 SFDVKD. The CDR3 DNA follows: TGTGCCACCAGTGAACATAAAGGCGGTGGCTACACCTTC. This translates into CATSEHKGGGYTF.

This rearrangement joins TRBV3-1 to TRBJ2-7; D gene unclear. Trimming shortened V by 2 bases and J by 3 bases, and 8 bases separated the two germline ends. CDR1 LGHDT and CDR2 YNNKEL come from the germline V gene (reference sequence). The CDR3 loop spans 13 amino acids. CDR3 nucleotides: TGTGCCAGCAGCCAATTCGCCTTCTACGAGCAGTACTTC. Protein sequence: CASSQFAFYEQYF.

This sequence joins TRBV7-8 and TRBJ2-7; D is ambiguous. CDR3 length: 16 amino acids. Deletions cut 5 bases from V and 0 bases from J, with 17 bases between. CDR1 and CDR2 from the germline V gene are SGHVS and FQNEAQ. In nucleotides, the CDR3 is TGTGCCAGCAGCGCCGTCGGTGGCGGAGACTCCTACGAGCAGTACTTC. Translating gives CASSAVGGGDSYEQYF.

In this sample, this clonotype turned up a few times. This chain uses TRBV20-1 with TRBJ2-1; unclear D gene. CDR3 length equals 13 residues. Germline V gives CDR1 DFQATT, CDR2 SNEGSKA (reference sequence). V was shortened by 4 bases and J by 3 bases, with 10 bases between the two germline ends. CDR3 sequence (DNA): TGCAGTGCTATCTACCTTAACTACAATGAGCAGTTCTTC. As protein: CSAIYLNYNEQFF.

The V call is TRBV18, the J call TRBJ2-7; the D is unclear. Trimming took 5 bases from V and 3 from J, leaving 8 bases between them. CDR1 and CDR2 from the germline V gene are KGHSH and LQKENI. The CDR3 loop spans 12 amino acids. The CDR3 DNA sequence: TGTGCCAGCTCATTCGACATCTACGAGCAGTACTTC. Translated, it gives CASSFDIYEQYF.

The sample holds one count of this clonotype. This chain uses TRBV7-2 with TRBJ2-4; 8 bases fit TRBD2. The DNA end favors TRBJ2-7, so the J call may be wrong. The CDR3 covers 15 residues. In germline, CDR1 is SGHTA, CDR2 FQGNSA. The CDR3 DNA sequence: TGTGCCAGCAGCCCCCAAGCGGGGGACTATTACGAGCAGTACTTC. Amino acids: CASSPQAGDYYEQYF.

The rearrangement links TRBV27 to TRBJ2-7; D possibly uses TRBD1 or TRBD2 (6 bases each). The CDR3 is 15 amino acids. The V end lost 2 bases, the J end lost 0 bases, and 11 bases lay between the germline ends. Germline V gene sequence: CDR1 MNHEY, CDR2 SMNVEV (reference sequence). CDR3 sequence: CASSLQGGSSYEQYF. The CDR3 DNA follows: TGTGCCAGCAGTTTACAAGGGGGGAGCTCCTACGAGCAGTACTTC.

The V call is TRBV28, the J call TRBJ2-3; no clear D gene. From germline, CDR1 is MDHEN and CDR2 SYDVKM. The CDR3 is 15 amino acids. V shed 1 base and J shed 2 bases, with 10 bases lying between them. Written as DNA, the CDR3 is TGTGCCAGCAGTTTATTGGTCCAATCCACAGATACGCAGTATTTT. It yields the protein CASSLLVQSTDTQYF. The full variable domain, its missing parts supplied by reference TRBV28 and TRBJ2-3, is DVKVTQSSRYLVKRTGEKVFLECVQDMDHENMFWYRQDPGLGLRLIYFSYDVKMKEKGDIPEGYSVSREKKERFSLILESASTNQTSMYLCASSLLVQSTDTQYFGPGTRLTVL.

V and J are TRBV10-3 and TRBJ2-4; the match to TRBD1 covers 7 bases. This CDR3 is built from 17 residues. Germline assignment: CDR1 ENHRY and CDR2 SYGVKD. V shed 0 bases and J 1 base; nucleotides not matched to a gene: 6. The CDR3 sequence is CAISESRQGLAKNIQYF. In nucleotides, the CDR3 is TGTGCCATCAGTGAGTCCCGACAGGGTCTTGCCAAAAACATTCAGTACTTC.

This clonotype was observed a few times. At one end the junction does not follow the germline gene, possibly because of a read error. The chain combines TRBV25-1 with TRBJ2-1, with 7 bases matching TRBD2. Germline CDR1 reads MGHDK; CDR2 reads SYGVNS. CDR3 length equals 16 residues. CDR3 sequence (DNA): TGTGCCAGCAGTGAATGGGGCGGGAGCTCCTACAATGAGCAGTTCTTT. Its translation: CASSEWGGSSYNEQFF.